This T cell receptor (beta chain) is from a study of cytotoxic CD8 clonotypes in ibrutinib-treated CLL. For the study at large: For this cohort, patients were ten to twelve relapsed/refractory and around 16 treatment-naive, while some 18 were IGHV unmutated. Whole-study results and caveats: Public clonotypes, rarely seen, contracted or held steady on treatment.

Sequencing was designed to attain a depth spanning 1 in 200,000 to 1 in 1 million T cells. Data came from immunoSEQ multiplex PCR; TCRdb stores just in-frame clones and leaves some out. The profile shows about 140,000 clones, around three quarters of them singletons. Remarks on this clone: Antigen specificity is unknown.

The V gene lost 2 bases and the J gene lost 2 bases, with 13 bases spanning the gap. The CDR3 has 15 residues. CDR1 MNHEY and CDR2 SVGAGI come from the germline V gene. Sequencing used PBMCs, obtained after 12 months of ibrutinib treatment. V is TRBV6-5 and J is TRBJ2-7; D not resolved. This sequence was found in a human donor with chronic lymphocytic leukemia. CDR3 bases: TGTGCCAGCAGTTACGACCAGGCCGGTACCTACGAGCAGTACTTC. As protein: CASSYDQAGTYEQYF.